These T cell receptor beta chains were read from a single sample in a study of blood T cell repertoires in COVID-19. Data came from immunoSEQ multiplex PCR; TCRdb stores just in-frame clones and leaves some out. The sample holds 80,000 to 95,000 clones, 85% seen once. Sequenced input: peripheral blood. The receptors here all came from a woman aged 65 to 85 with acute or convalescent COVID-19. CDR3s include the opening cysteine and the closing phenylalanine or tryptophan. Each record gives: J gene, D gene, V gene, clone size, CDR3 DNA, CDR3 protein. A D gene is named only where the DNA matches it firmly. Expanded clones are given a class, and other clones once, few, many or no size at all.

J gene: TRBJ2-5
D gene: -
V gene: TRBV19
clone size: -
CDR3 DNA: TGTGCCAGTAGTAGAGGCCCAGGGCCCCAAGAGACCCAGTACTTC
CDR3 protein: CASSRGPGPQETQYF

J gene: TRBJ2-1
D gene: TRBD1
V gene: TRBV19
clone size: -
CDR3 DNA: TGTGCCAGTAGGCCGGGACAGGCGATTGAGCAGTTCTTC
CDR3 protein: CASRPGQAIEQFF

J gene: TRBJ2-3
D gene: TRBD2
V gene: TRBV3-1/TRBV3-2
clone size: -
CDR3 DNA: TGTGCCAGCAGGGCTAGCGGGGGGGGGAGCACAGATACGCAGTATTTT
CDR3 protein: CASRASGGGSTDTQYF

J gene: TRBJ2-2
D gene: -
V gene: TRBV13
clone size: -
CDR3 DNA: TGTGCCAGCAGCTTCTACGTAACTGCCGGGGAGCTGTTTTTT
CDR3 protein: CASSFYVTAGELFF

J gene: TRBJ1-6
D gene: -
V gene: TRBV3-1/TRBV3-2
clone size: -
CDR3 DNA: TGTGCCAGCAGTTACGGGAGTAATAATTCACCCCTCCACTTT
CDR3 protein: CASSYGSNNSPLHF

J gene: TRBJ2-1
D gene: TRBD1
V gene: TRBV5-1
clone size: -
CDR3 DNA: TGCGCCAGCAGCTTCGGGACAGGGGGCAATGAGCAGTTCTTC
CDR3 protein: CASSFGTGGNEQFF

J gene: TRBJ2-2
D gene: -
V gene: TRBV3-1/TRBV3-2
clone size: once
CDR3 DNA: TGTGCCAGCAGCCCCTCCGGGAGCGGGGAGCTGTTTTTT
CDR3 protein: CASSPSGSGELFF

J gene: TRBJ2-3
D gene: TRBD2
V gene: TRBV3-1/TRBV3-2
clone size: -
CDR3 DNA: TGTGCCAGCAGCCAAGGTTGGCTAGCGGGGGGGCGGAGCACAGATACGCAGTATTTT
CDR3 protein: CASSQGWLAGGRSTDTQYF

J gene: TRBJ2-1
D gene: TRBD1
V gene: TRBV19
clone size: -
CDR3 DNA: TGTGCCAGCGAGAGCGGGGGACAGGGGGGGTCCTACAATGAGCAGTTCTTC
CDR3 protein: CASESGGQGGSYNEQFF

J gene: TRBJ1-5
D gene: -
V gene: TRBV6-1
clone size: many
CDR3 DNA: TGTGCCAGCAGTGAAGGATCGGTTAGCAATCAGCCCCAGCATTTT
CDR3 protein: CASSEGSVSNQPQHF

J gene: TRBJ1-1
D gene: -
V gene: TRBV11-3
clone size: -
CDR3 DNA: TGTGCCAGCAGCTTAGATACCCGGGGGGAGGCTTTCTTT
CDR3 protein: CASSLDTRGEAFF

J gene: TRBJ2-1
D gene: TRBD2
V gene: TRBV23-1
clone size: -
CDR3 DNA: TGCGCCAGCAGTAGGAGGACTAGCGGGAATTTTTACAATGAGCAGTTCTTC
CDR3 protein: CASSRRTSGNFYNEQFF

J gene: TRBJ1-1
D gene: TRBD1
V gene: TRBV29-1
clone size: once
CDR3 DNA: TGCAGCGGCTCCAGGGGGCTCGGGAACACTGAAGCTTTCTTT
CDR3 protein: CSGSRGLGNTEAFF

J gene: TRBJ1-2
D gene: TRBD1
V gene: TRBV9
clone size: -
CDR3 DNA: TGTGCCAGTACCGGGACAGCCGAAGATTTTAACTATGGCTACACCTTC
CDR3 protein: CASTGTAEDFNYGYTF

J gene: TRBJ1-2
D gene: -
V gene: TRBV12-3/TRBV12-4
clone size: -
CDR3 DNA: TGTGCCAGCAGTCCTAACCCCGTCTATGGCTACACCTTC
CDR3 protein: CASSPNPVYGYTF

J gene: TRBJ2-3
D gene: -
V gene: TRBV4-3
clone size: -
CDR3 DNA: TGCGCCAGCAGCCAATTTCCGACAGATACGCAGTATTTT
CDR3 protein: CASSQFPTDTQYF

J gene: TRBJ1-4
D gene: TRBD1
V gene: TRBV19
clone size: -
CDR3 DNA: TGTGCCAGTAGTACCCGGGACAGAACAACTAATGAAAAACTGTTTTTT
CDR3 protein: CASSTRDRTTNEKLFF

J gene: TRBJ2-3
D gene: TRBD2
V gene: TRBV4-1
clone size: -
CDR3 DNA: TGCGCCAGCAGCCATGGACCACTAGCGGGAGGGCCAGATACGCAGTATTTT
CDR3 protein: CASSHGPLAGGPDTQYF

J gene: TRBJ1-1
D gene: -
V gene: TRBV3-1/TRBV3-2
clone size: once
CDR3 DNA: TGTGCCAGCAGCCATGGGCTGAACACTGAAGCTTTCTTT
CDR3 protein: CASSHGLNTEAFF

J gene: TRBJ1-1
D gene: TRBD1
V gene: TRBV5-1
clone size: -
CDR3 DNA: TGCGCCAGCAGCTTATCCTTGACAGGGCGAGATGAAGCTTTCTTT
CDR3 protein: CASSLSLTGRDEAFF

J gene: TRBJ1-2
D gene: -
V gene: TRBV28
clone size: -
CDR3 DNA: TGTGCCAGCAGTGTTGACAGTAGGTATGGCTACACCTTC
CDR3 protein: CASSVDSRYGYTF

J gene: TRBJ1-6
D gene: -
V gene: TRBV19
clone size: once
CDR3 DNA: TGTGCCAGTAGTATTGAGGTAACTTATAATTCACCCCTCCACTTT
CDR3 protein: CASSIEVTYNSPLHF

J gene: TRBJ1-5
D gene: TRBD1
V gene: TRBV4-3
clone size: -
CDR3 DNA: TGCGCCAGCAGCCAAGGACAGGGTAGCAATCAGCCCCAGCATTTT
CDR3 protein: CASSQGQGSNQPQHF

J gene: TRBJ2-3
D gene: -
V gene: TRBV10-1
clone size: -
CDR3 DNA: TGCGCCAGCAGTGGTGATACTAGCACAGATACGCAGTATTTT
CDR3 protein: CASSGDTSTDTQYF

J gene: TRBJ2-3
D gene: -
V gene: TRBV5-1
clone size: -
CDR3 DNA: TGCGCCAGCAGCCCCGAGATGACAGATACGCAGTATTTT
CDR3 protein: CASSPEMTDTQYF

J gene: TRBJ1-2
D gene: TRBD1
V gene: TRBV4-2
clone size: few
CDR3 DNA: TGTGCCAGCAGCCAAGAGGGACAGGGACGGGGCTACACCTTC
CDR3 protein: CASSQEGQGRGYTF

J gene: TRBJ2-2
D gene: TRBD2
V gene: TRBV27
clone size: -
CDR3 DNA: TGTGCCAGCAGTTGGGGACTAGCGGGAGCGAACACCGGGGAGCTGTTTTTT
CDR3 protein: CASSWGLAGANTGELFF

J gene: TRBJ2-5
D gene: -
V gene: TRBV11-3
clone size: few
CDR3 DNA: TGTGCCAGCAGCCTAAGAGAACCCCAGTACTTC
CDR3 protein: CASSLREPQYF

J gene: TRBJ2-1
D gene: -
V gene: TRBV7-8
clone size: -
CDR3 DNA: TGTGCCAGCAGCTTAGGAGGGCTGAAGCGGGTCCCCGTGGTCGCCTACAATGAGCAGTTCTTC
CDR3 protein: CASSLGGLKRVPVVAYNEQFF

J gene: TRBJ2-5
D gene: -
V gene: TRBV7-9
clone size: -
CDR3 DNA: TGTGCCAGCAGCACTGTCACGCGGTTGGCAGAGACCCAGTACTTC
CDR3 protein: CASSTVTRLAETQYF

J gene: TRBJ2-5
D gene: -
V gene: TRBV2
clone size: -
CDR3 DNA: TGTGCCAGCAGTGAAGAGCCGGAGACCCAGTACTTC
CDR3 protein: CASSEEPETQYF

J gene: TRBJ2-1
D gene: TRBD2
V gene: TRBV28
clone size: -
CDR3 DNA: TGTGCCAGCAGTTTATCAGCGGGGGGGTATGAGCAGTTCTTC
CDR3 protein: CASSLSAGGYEQFF

J gene: TRBJ1-2
D gene: TRBD1
V gene: TRBV29-1
clone size: once
CDR3 DNA: TGCAGCGTCTATTTACAGGGGGCGTTCTATGGCTACACCTTC
CDR3 protein: CSVYLQGAFYGYTF

J gene: TRBJ1-2
D gene: -
V gene: TRBV28
clone size: -
CDR3 DNA: TGTGCCAGCAGTTTATCGGCCACTATTAATGGCTACACCTTC
CDR3 protein: CASSLSATINGYTF

J gene: TRBJ2-2
D gene: TRBD1
V gene: TRBV10-1
clone size: -
CDR3 DNA: TGCGCCAGCAATTCCGGGACAGGGAACACCGGGGAGCTGTTTTTT
CDR3 protein: CASNSGTGNTGELFF

J gene: TRBJ1-2
D gene: -
V gene: TRBV5-6
clone size: -
CDR3 DNA: TGTGCCAGCAGCTCGGCAGGGGTGAGGGGCTACACCTTC
CDR3 protein: CASSSAGVRGYTF

J gene: TRBJ2-1
D gene: -
V gene: TRBV4-1
clone size: -
CDR3 DNA: TGCGCCAGCAGCTACCGGGACACCTACAATGAGCAGTTCTTC
CDR3 protein: CASSYRDTYNEQFF

J gene: TRBJ2-4
D gene: -
V gene: TRBV12-3/TRBV12-4
clone size: -
CDR3 DNA: TGTGCCAGCAGACTCCAGGGAACAAACATTCAGTACTTC
CDR3 protein: CASRLQGTNIQYF

J gene: TRBJ2-6
D gene: -
V gene: TRBV19
clone size: once
CDR3 DNA: TGTGCCAGTAGTATTCCCCAGGGGTCCCGCTCTGGGGCCAACGTCCTGACTTTC
CDR3 protein: CASSIPQGSRSGANVLTF

J gene: TRBJ1-5
D gene: -
V gene: TRBV5-1
clone size: -
CDR3 DNA: TGCGCCAGCAGCTTATTTGGCAGGGAGGATAGCAATCAGCCCCAGCATTTT
CDR3 protein: CASSLFGREDSNQPQHF

J gene: TRBJ2-2
D gene: -
V gene: TRBV7-9
clone size: -
CDR3 DNA: TGTGCCAGCAGCTTAGCGGGAGGAGTCGCCGGGGAGCTGTTTTTT
CDR3 protein: CASSLAGGVAGELFF

J gene: TRBJ2-5
D gene: -
V gene: TRBV6-1
clone size: -
CDR3 DNA: TGTGCCAGCAGTGAAGGTCAGGGGCCGGGAGAGACCCAGTACTTC
CDR3 protein: CASSEGQGPGETQYF

J gene: TRBJ1-3
D gene: -
V gene: TRBV19
clone size: -
CDR3 DNA: TGTGCCAGTATCAAGGGAGGAATCTCTGGAAACACCATATATTTT
CDR3 protein: CASIKGGISGNTIYF

J gene: TRBJ2-2
D gene: -
V gene: TRBV6-4
clone size: -
CDR3 DNA: TGTGCCAGCAGTGACTCGACTGCCGGGGAGCTGTTTTTT
CDR3 protein: CASSDSTAGELFF

J gene: TRBJ1-3
D gene: TRBD1
V gene: TRBV4-1
clone size: -
CDR3 DNA: TGCGCCAGCAGCCAAAGTTTCCTACAGGGGAGCTCTGGAAACACCATATATTTT
CDR3 protein: CASSQSFLQGSSGNTIYF

J gene: TRBJ1-5
D gene: TRBD1
V gene: TRBV7-6
clone size: -
CDR3 DNA: TGTGCCAGCAGCTCCCGGACAGGCCTCAATCAGCCCCAGCATTTT
CDR3 protein: CASSSRTGLNQPQHF

J gene: TRBJ2-1
D gene: -
V gene: TRBV7-2
clone size: -
CDR3 DNA: TGTGCCAGCAGCTTATGGCGGGATCCCTACAATGAGCAGTTCTTC
CDR3 protein: CASSLWRDPYNEQFF

J gene: TRBJ2-2
D gene: -
V gene: TRBV7-2
clone size: once
CDR3 DNA: TGTGCCAGCAGCTTAGGTCCAGTCACGAACACCGGGGAGCTGTTTTTT
CDR3 protein: CASSLGPVTNTGELFF

J gene: TRBJ2-2
D gene: TRBD1
V gene: TRBV4-3
clone size: -
CDR3 DNA: TGCGCCAGCAGCTTAGGACAGGGGGACACCGGGGAGCTGTTTTTT
CDR3 protein: CASSLGQGDTGELFF

J gene: TRBJ2-3
D gene: -
V gene: TRBV11-3
clone size: -
CDR3 DNA: TGTGCCAGCAGCTTAGTCTCGCGGGTCACAGATACGCAGTATTTT
CDR3 protein: CASSLVSRVTDTQYF

J gene: TRBJ1-5
D gene: -
V gene: TRBV6-1
clone size: -
CDR3 DNA: TGTGCCAGCAGTGAAGCCCTCAGTCTAGCCCAGCATTTT
CDR3 protein: CASSEALSLAQHF

J gene: TRBJ1-5
D gene: -
V gene: TRBV2
clone size: -
CDR3 DNA: TGTGCCAGCAGTTCGCAGGGGCCTTCTCATCAGCCCCAGCATTTT
CDR3 protein: CASSSQGPSHQPQHF

J gene: TRBJ1-1
D gene: TRBD1
V gene: TRBV6-5
clone size: once
CDR3 DNA: TGTGCCACCACAAGGGGACAGGGAGACGCTGAAGCTTTCTTT
CDR3 protein: CATTRGQGDAEAFF

J gene: TRBJ2-5
D gene: TRBD2
V gene: TRBV7-9
clone size: -
CDR3 DNA: TGTGCCAGCAGCTTGATCGGACTAGCAGAAGAGACCCAGTACTTC
CDR3 protein: CASSLIGLAEETQYF

J gene: TRBJ1-2
D gene: TRBD1
V gene: TRBV29-1
clone size: -
CDR3 DNA: TGCAGCGCTAAGACAGGGGGCGGCTATGGCTACACCTTC
CDR3 protein: CSAKTGGGYGYTF

J gene: TRBJ2-3
D gene: -
V gene: TRBV5-1
clone size: -
CDR3 DNA: TGCGCCAGCAGCTTCGAGGCGGACTCTAGCACAGATACGCAGTATTTT
CDR3 protein: CASSFEADSSTDTQYF

J gene: TRBJ2-3
D gene: TRBD2
V gene: TRBV5-1
clone size: -
CDR3 DNA: TGCGCCAGCAGCGCGGGGGACACAGATACGCAGTATTTT
CDR3 protein: CASSAGDTDTQYF

J gene: TRBJ1-1
D gene: TRBD1
V gene: TRBV5-4
clone size: once
CDR3 DNA: TGTGCCAGCAGCCGGATGGCCGGGACAGGGGGCCCTGAAGCTTTCTTT
CDR3 protein: CASSRMAGTGGPEAFF